This T cell receptor beta chain was recorded in a study of cytomegalovirus exposure and HLA in healthy donors. Turning to the study itself: In an early release, HLA-typed donors contributed roughly 85 million unique TCR sequences.

The V gene's germline CDR1 is MNHEY and CDR2 SVGAGI. There are 15 residues in the CDR3. Trimming cost V 3 bases and J 5 bases; bases outside gene matches: 5. General study results and limits: Cytomegalovirus association was listed for roughly 160 TCR beta chains. Later work found that TCR association rates differed between HLA loci; DRB1 had the most and HLA-C the fewest.

About this clone: Its matching antigen is unknown.

Use of 60 Vbeta and 13 Jbeta primers characterized the PCR. Using immunoSEQ multiplex PCR, the repertoire was profiled, and TCRdb retains in-frame clones only, with some absent. The table has over 150,000 clones, approximately 80% seen once; the top ten hold approximately 4%. The chain is built from TRBV6-5 and TRBJ2-5; 11 nucleotides agree with TRBD2. The clonotype comes from a woman between 40 and 55 years old in good health and CMV-seronegative. Sequencing used PBMCs. CDR3 residues: CASSYSGGAGETQYF. Written as DNA, the CDR3 is TGTGCCAGCAGTTATAGCGGGGGGGCTGGTGAGACCCAGTACTTC.